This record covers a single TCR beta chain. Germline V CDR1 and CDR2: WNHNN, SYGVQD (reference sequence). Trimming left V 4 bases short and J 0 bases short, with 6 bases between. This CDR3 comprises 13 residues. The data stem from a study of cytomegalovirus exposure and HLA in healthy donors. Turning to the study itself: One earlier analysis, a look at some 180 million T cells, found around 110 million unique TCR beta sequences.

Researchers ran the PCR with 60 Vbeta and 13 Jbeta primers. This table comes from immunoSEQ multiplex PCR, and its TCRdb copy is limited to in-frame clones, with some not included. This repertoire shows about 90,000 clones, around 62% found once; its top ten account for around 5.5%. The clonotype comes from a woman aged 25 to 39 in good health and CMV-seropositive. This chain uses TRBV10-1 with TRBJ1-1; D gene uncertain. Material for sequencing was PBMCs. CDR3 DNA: TGCGCCAGCAGTGGACACATGAACACTGAAGCTTTCTTT. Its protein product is CASSGHMNTEAFF.